Here is one TCR beta chain with its context. The antigen it recognizes is unknown. The input lacks base qualities; no much larger clone sits a single base away. For each subset, genomic DNA was extracted from about 10,000 to 100,000 sorted cells using the DNeasy Blood and Tissue Kit. The TCRbeta V-J or V-D-J regions were sequenced and mapped through the immunoSEQ service, and coverage above 10x per sample was achieved. Regarding the original processing steps: The analysis included only productive rearrangements exported from the immunoSEQ Analyzer platform, and clonality was assessed using the 500 most abundant clones. Repertoire overlap between populations was quantified with the Morisita-Horn similarity index and the Jaccard index. Morisita-Horn similarity between CD8 T-cell subset TCR repertoires was measured in a handful of cancer patients. TCRdb stores this immuneACCESS table with in-frame sequences only. Part of the clones is absent; in the studies checked, under half of the shortfall reflects unresolved V genes, and no reason is known for the rest. That table is the source of V, J and clone size, and D and trimming were worked out from the DNA. The table for this sample lists roughly 3,000 clones; around 82% of them were counted only once. The top ten constitute roughly 21% of the sample.

The CDR3 spans 14 residues, from the cysteine through the phenylalanine. Of all the DNA, just the CDR3 is kept, 42 bases in frame from base 1. Reading the germline V gene gives CDR1 MNHEY and CDR2 SVGAGI. V loses 2 bases of germline sequence and J loses 5 bases, and the interval between the two ends is 12 bases. Patients were not receiving therapy at sample collection, though earlier treatments ranged from chemotherapy, radiotherapy, surgery and immunotherapy to none. After thawing, cells were enriched for T lymphocytes using a negative-selection kit, and EpCAM beads were added for tumor-infiltrating lymphocytes. CD8 TIL subsets were FACS-sorted as CD3+CD4-CD8+CD45RA- cells split by CD39 and CD103 expression into DN, SP and DP. After mincing, tumor specimens underwent a 1 h digestion with hyaluronidase, collagenase and DNase, and were then filtered, enriched by Ficoll and cryopreserved. On a FACSAria II, each population was sorted to approximately 99% purity, and the resulting cell pellets were frozen for TCR sequencing with no culture step.

This specimen belongs to a study of CD39 and CD103 CD8 tumor-infiltrating T cells (dated by TCRdb to 2016 to 2019). Background on the whole study: The repertoire comparisons shown came from four patients: one with an HPV-positive HNSCC, one with an HPV-negative HNSCC, one with ovarian cancer and one with melanoma. Deep sequencing of TCRbeta CDR3 was used to compare the repertoires of CD8 TIL subsets, defined by CD103 and CD39, against those of peripheral memory CD8 T cells.

Overall results and qualifications from the work: DP TIL clonotypes were rarely found in blood or uninvolved lymph node, whereas DN TIL clonotypes largely overlapped peripheral memory CD8 repertoires. DP CD8 TILs appeared to be more oligoclonal than DN and SP CD8 TILs and blood memory CD8 T cells, with roughly 55-90% covered by the top 30 clonotypes.

Recombination connected TRBV6-5 to TRBJ1-1; the D segment cannot be called with confidence. Sequencing was carried out using CD39- CD103- CD8+ T cells sorted from the tumor. The cell subset or site label for this specimen denotes: CD103-CD39- double-negative CD45RA- CD8 T cells. The TCR comes from a human donor with head and neck squamous cell carcinoma. CDR3 loop: CASSYNSPGTEAFF. The nucleotides read TGTGCCAGCAGTTACAACTCGCCGGGGACTGAAGCTTTCTTT.